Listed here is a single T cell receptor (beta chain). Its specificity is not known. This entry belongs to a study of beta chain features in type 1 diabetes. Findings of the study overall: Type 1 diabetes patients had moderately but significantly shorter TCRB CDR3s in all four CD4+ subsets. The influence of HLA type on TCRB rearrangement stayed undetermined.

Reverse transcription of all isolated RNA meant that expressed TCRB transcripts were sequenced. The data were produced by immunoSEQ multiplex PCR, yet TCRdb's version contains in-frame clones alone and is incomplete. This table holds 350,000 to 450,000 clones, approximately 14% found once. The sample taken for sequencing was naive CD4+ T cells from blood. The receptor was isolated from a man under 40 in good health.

CDR3 region: CASSQGQGKIWSEAFF. In nucleotides, the CDR3 is TGTGCCAGCAGCCAAGGCCAGGGCAAAATTTGGTCTGAAGCTTTCTTT. The chain uses TRBV14 and TRBJ1-1; D possibly corresponds to TRBD1 (5 bases). Per germline, CDR1 SGHDN and CDR2 FVKESK. With 1 base removed from V and 6 bases from J, the gap between germline ends came to 18 bases. The CDR3 is made up of 16 amino acids.